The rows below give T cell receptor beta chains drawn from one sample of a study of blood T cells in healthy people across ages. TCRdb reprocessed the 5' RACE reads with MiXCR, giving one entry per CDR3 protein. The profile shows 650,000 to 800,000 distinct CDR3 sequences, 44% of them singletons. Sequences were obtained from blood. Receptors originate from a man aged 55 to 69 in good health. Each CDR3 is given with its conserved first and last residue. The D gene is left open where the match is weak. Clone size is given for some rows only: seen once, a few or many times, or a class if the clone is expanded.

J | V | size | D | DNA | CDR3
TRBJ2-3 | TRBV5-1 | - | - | TGCGCCAGCAGCTTTAGCGGACCTAGCACAGATACGCAGTATTTT | CASSFSGPSTDTQYF
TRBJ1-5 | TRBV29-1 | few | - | TGCAGCGTGCAAACAGGGTGGGATCAGCCCCAGCATTTT | CSVQTGWDQPQHF
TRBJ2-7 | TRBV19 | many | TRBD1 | TGTGCCAGTAGGGCACCGGGACAGGGAGCCTACGAGCAGTACTTC | CASRAPGQGAYEQYF
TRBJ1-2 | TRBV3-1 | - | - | TGTGCCAGCAACCCAACGTGGACAGCGAACTATGGCTACACCTTC | CASNPTWTANYGYTF
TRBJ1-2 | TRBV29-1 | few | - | TGCAGCGGATACCAGGGTTCCTATGGCTACACCTTC | CSGYQGSYGYTF
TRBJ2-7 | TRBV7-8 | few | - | TGTGCCAGCAGCCGGAGACGGGAGCAGTACTTC | CASSRRREQYF
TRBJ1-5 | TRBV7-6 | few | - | TGTGCCAGCAGCCCAACAGGTGCGGGAAGCAATCAGCCCCAGCATTTT | CASSPTGAGSNQPQHF
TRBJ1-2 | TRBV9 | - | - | TGTGCCAGCAGCGTAGTGGCAGGGCGGAACTATGGCTACACCTTC | CASSVVAGRNYGYTF
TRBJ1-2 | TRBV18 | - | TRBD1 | TGTGCCAGCTCACCACCGGACAGGCTCTATGGCTACACCTTC | CASSPPDRLYGYTF
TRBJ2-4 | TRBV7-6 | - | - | TGTGCCGGCAGCCCGCGAGGGATGAACATTCAGTACTTC | CAGSPRGMNIQYF